A single sample is the source of the 26 T cell receptor beta chains below, sequenced in a study of blood T cell repertoires in COVID-19. Measured with immunoSEQ multiplex PCR; TCRdb has only the in-frame clones, and not every one. The profile covers about 340,000 clones, with 80% to 90% appearing a single time and approximately 3.1% taken by the ten largest. Sequenced sample: peripheral blood. Every receptor here comes from a man between 25 and 39 years old with active or convalescent COVID-19.

J is TRBJ2-5 and V is TRBV7-6; the D gene is possibly TRBD2 (6 bases). This CDR3 comprises 18 residues. Germline V gene sequence: CDR1 SGHVS, CDR2 FNYEAQ. The ends were cut back, 4 bases at V and 5 bases at J, with 26 bases in the middle. The CDR3 protein is CASSSGRIVAGRWETQYF. The CDR3 DNA follows: TGTGCCAGCAGCTCCGGTAGGATCGTTGCGGGGAGGTGGGAGACCCAGTACTTC.

The chain uses TRBV25-1 and TRBJ1-6; no firm D call. From germline, CDR1 is MGHDK and CDR2 SYGVNS. The CDR3 covers 14 residues. V gave up 10 bases and J gave up 8 bases, with 18 bases separating them. The CDR3 nucleotides read TGTGCCACCCAAGGTGGTTTGCGGGATTCACCCCTCCACTTT. It codes for CATQGGLRDSPLHF. The variable domain in full, completed from reference TRBV25-1 and TRBJ1-6, reads EADIYQTPRYLVIGTGKKITLECSQTMGHDKMYWYQQDPGMELHLIHYSYGVNSTEKGDLSSESTVSRIRTEHFPLTLESARPSHTSQYLCATQGGLRDSPLHFGNGTRLTVT.

V gene TRBV6-1 combines with J gene TRBJ1-5; D is unclear. CDR1 is MNHNS, CDR2 SASEGT, per germline. This CDR3 is 15 amino acids long. Between the trimmed V and J ends, which lost 2 bases and 2 bases, there was a span of 10 bases. CDR3 coding DNA: TGTGCCAGCAGTGAAACGACTAGAGGCAATCAGCCCCAGCATTTT. This codes for CASSETTRGNQPQHF.

V is TRBV4-2 and J is TRBJ1-2; weak D call: TRBD1 (6 bases). V was cut by 0 bases and J by 6 bases, with 17 bases left in between. Germline V CDR1 and CDR2: LGHNA, YNFKEQ. CDR3 size: 16 residues. The CDR3 nucleotides read TGTGCCAGCAGCCAAGATGCCCAGGGGCACGTTAATGGCTACACCTTC. It translates to CASSQDAQGHVNGYTF.

This sequence joins TRBV11-3 and TRBJ2-1; D is uncertain. Germline CDR1 reads SGHNT; CDR2 reads YENEEA. V was trimmed by 3 bases and J by 5 bases, leaving 14 bases between them. The CDR3 consists of 15 residues. The CDR3 nucleotides are TGTGCCAGCAGCTTTCGGAGCCTGAGCGACAATGAGCAGTTCTTC. It translates to CASSFRSLSDNEQFF.

The genes are TRBV7-9 and TRBJ1-4; TRBD1 is a possible D gene (5 bases). The V gene's germline CDR1 is SEHNR and CDR2 FQNEAQ (reference sequence). The CDR3 loop spans 15 amino acids. With 2 bases removed from V and 8 bases from J, the gap between germline ends came to 15 bases. The CDR3 loop is CASSLSGTTREKLFF. CDR3 coding DNA: TGTGCCAGCAGCTTATCCGGGACTACGAGAGAAAAACTGTTTTTT.

The chain combines TRBV5-4 with TRBJ2-5; TRBD1 matches 7 bases. Germline CDR1 reads SGHNT; CDR2 reads YYREEE (reference sequence). V trimming: 3 bases; J trimming: 3 bases; junction bases outside the gene matches: 2. The CDR3 is 13 residues long. CDR3 coding DNA: TGTGCCAGCAGCTACAGGGGCGAAGAGACCCAGTACTTC. Its protein is CASSYRGEETQYF.

Written as DNA, the CDR3 is TGTGCCAGCAGCCCCGGACCCACGGGGGCTGAAGCTTTCTTT. Its protein product is CASSPGPTGAEAFF. The V gene is TRBV13, the J gene TRBJ1-1, with D perhaps matching TRBD1 (5 bases). Trimming shortened V by 5 bases and J by 6 bases, and 16 bases separated the two germline ends. The CDR3 contains 14 residues. Germline V gene sequence: CDR1 PRHDT, CDR2 FYEKMQ (reference sequence).

CDR3 loop: CASSFTSSGNTIYF. Written as DNA, the CDR3 is TGTGCCAGCAGCTTTACGAGCTCTGGAAACACCATATATTTT. The V gene is TRBV11-2, the J gene TRBJ1-3, with D unresolved. Germline V gene data show CDR1 as SGHAT and CDR2 as FQNNGV. This CDR3 spans 14 amino acids. Between the trimmed V and J ends, which lost 3 bases and 0 bases, there was a span of 6 bases.

The chain links TRBV5-4 to TRBJ2-7; D not resolved. The CDR3 runs to 13 residues. Trimming cost V 0 bases and J 6 bases, with 10 bases left between them. The germline V gene has CDR1 SGHNT and CDR2 YYREEE (reference sequence). DNA of the CDR3: TGTGCCAGCAGCTTGGACTATCGATCCGAGCAGTACTTC. Translating it yields CASSLDYRSEQYF. Full variable domain (missing parts from reference TRBV5-4 and TRBJ2-7): ETGVTQSPTHLIKTRGQQVTLRCSSQSGHNTVSWYQQALGQGPQFIFQYYREEENGRGNFPPRFSGLQFPNYSSELNVNALELDDSALYLCASSLDYRSEQYFGPGTRLTVT.

This clone was seen a handful of times. CDR3 protein: CASSEDTGDTQYF. The CDR3 DNA reads as TGTGCCAGCTCCGAGGATACCGGAGATACGCAGTATTTT. The chain employs TRBV18 and TRBJ2-3; D not certain. V lost 6 bases and J 5 bases, leaving 12 bases between the germline ends. This CDR3 has 13 residues. Germline lookup yields CDR1 KGHSH and CDR2 LQKENI.

The V and J genes are TRBV5-8 and TRBJ1-5, with 9 bases aligning to TRBD1. The length of the CDR3 is 17 residues. Germline CDR1 is SGHTS and CDR2 is YDEGEE. The junction had 9 bases not matched to a gene; V was cut back by 0 bases and J by 5 bases. CDR3 protein: CASSLGNKQGADQPQHF. In nucleotides, the CDR3 is TGTGCCAGCAGCTTGGGAAACAAACAGGGGGCCGATCAGCCCCAGCATTTT.

The chain is built from TRBV13 and TRBJ2-1, with 11 bases that match TRBD2. The CDR3 extends over 17 amino acids. Germline values: CDR1 PRHDT, CDR2 FYEKMQ (reference sequence). The ends lost 4 bases at V and 9 bases at J; junction bases unmatched: 14. Here the CDR3 reads CASSSFKVAGGIGEQFF. DNA of the CDR3: TGTGCCAGCAGCTCGTTTAAGGTAGCGGGGGGGATAGGTGAGCAGTTCTTC.

This chain uses TRBV19 with TRBJ2-1, with a weak D call TRBD2 (7 bases). CDR1 is LNHDA, CDR2 SQIVND, per germline (reference sequence). V lost 8 bases, J lost 3 bases, and 14 bases lay in between. This CDR3 is 14 amino acids long. The CDR3 DNA is TGTGCCAGTGGCCGAGGGGGGGGCTACAATGAGCAGTTCTTC. Translating gives CASGRGGGYNEQFF.

The chain uses TRBV30 and TRBJ2-7; 12 bases are shared with TRBD2. The CDR3 contains 16 residues. CDR1 GTSNPN and CDR2 SVGIG come from the germline V gene (reference sequence). Germline trimming cut 2 bases from V and 0 bases from J; bases unmatched to any gene: 5. The CDR3, as DNA: TGTGCCTGGAGTAGGGGACTAGCGGGCTCCTCCTACGAGCAGTACTTC. Translated, it gives CAWSRGLAGSSYEQYF.

This chain's CDR3 is CATNREMTGELFF. CDR3 bases: TGTGCCACCAACAGGGAGATGACCGGGGAGCTGTTTTTT. The chain employs TRBV24-1 and TRBJ2-2; TRBD1 is a possible D gene (6 bases). CDR1 and CDR2 (germline): KGHDR, SFDVKD. V lost 8 bases to trimming and J lost 5 bases, with 11 bases between them. The CDR3 is 13 residues long.

CDR3 in amino acids: CASSRQGSSYEQYF. The CDR3 bases are TGCGCCAGCAGCAGACAGGGTTCCTCCTACGAGCAGTACTTC. The chain has TRBV5-1 and TRBJ2-7; 7 bases fit TRBD1. The CDR3 totals 14 residues. J gave up 0 bases and V 4 bases, and 4 bases lay outside the gene matches. Germline assignment: CDR1 SGHRS and CDR2 YFSETQ.

This CDR3 is CASSLEGGLGETQYF. CDR3 in DNA: TGTGCCAGCAGCTTAGAAGGAGGGCTTGGTGAGACCCAGTACTTC. The rearrangement uses TRBV7-2 and TRBJ2-5; maybe TRBD2 (6 bases). CDR1 and CDR2 (germline): SGHTA, FQGNSA. The CDR3 has 15 residues. Trimming removed 1 base at V and 5 bases at J, with 14 bases between.

This chain connects TRBV19 to TRBJ1-2; TRBD1 matches 9 bases. V was clipped by 8 bases and J by 4 bases; unmatched bases: 14. The CDR3 spans 16 residues. Germline V CDR1 and CDR2: LNHDA, SQIVND (reference sequence). CDR3: CASGTGPTGGGYGYTF. In nucleotides, the CDR3 is TGTGCCAGTGGGACTGGTCCGACAGGGGGAGGCTATGGCTACACCTTC.

The chain combines TRBV2 with TRBJ2-1; D is uncertain. CDR3 length equals 14 residues. The V and J ends lost 7 bases and 0 bases respectively, with 10 bases between them. CDR1 and CDR2 (germline): SNHLY, FYNNEI. The CDR3 DNA sequence: TGTGCCAGCAATCTCTACAGCTCCTACAATGAGCAGTTCTTC. This encodes CASNLYSSYNEQFF.

The rearrangement joins TRBV7-2 to TRBJ2-7; 7 bases match TRBD2. Trimming cost V 0 bases and J 3 bases; bases outside gene matches: 5. Germline lookup yields CDR1 SGHTA and CDR2 FQGNSA. The CDR3 is 15 residues long. The CDR3 here is CASSLAGGRGYEQYF. The CDR3 nucleotides are TGTGCCAGCAGCTTAGCGGGCGGGAGAGGCTACGAGCAGTACTTC.

The rearrangement joins TRBV2 to TRBJ2-7; the match to TRBD2 covers 8 bases. Unmatched junction bases numbered 5, after V lost 6 bases and J lost 1 base. The CDR3 has 14 residues. Germline-derived CDR1 and CDR2 are SNHLY and FYNNEI. The CDR3 loop reads CASRGREVSYEQYF. The CDR3 DNA reads as TGTGCCAGCAGGGGGCGGGAGGTATCCTACGAGCAGTACTTC.

This sequence joins TRBV3-1 (or the pseudogene TRBV3-2) and TRBJ2-1; perhaps TRBD2 as D (6 bases). Trimming shortened V by 0 bases and J by 7 bases, and 13 bases separated the two germline ends. The germline gives CDR1 LGHDT, CDR2 YNNKEL (reference sequence). This CDR3 has 15 residues. The CDR3 nucleotides read TGTGCCAGCAGCCAAGATAATAGCGGAAGAAATGAGCAGTTCTTC. This sequence encodes CASSQDNSGRNEQFF.

The rearrangement links TRBV23-1 to TRBJ1-6; a weak D match, TRBD1 (6 bases). TRBV23-1 is marked as an open reading frame, function uncertain. Between the trimmed V and J ends, which lost 2 bases and 5 bases, there was a span of 25 bases. This CDR3 is 20 amino acids long. CDR3 in DNA: TGCGCCAGCAGTCAAAGATCGGCGCGGGTGGCTGGACAGAATAATTCACCCCTCCACTTT. Protein product: CASSQRSARVAGQNNSPLHF.

The chain links TRBV11-3 to TRBJ2-1; 12 positions agree with TRBD2. With V trimmed by 0 bases and J by 11 bases, 5 bases remained unmatched. The germline CDR1 and CDR2 sequences are SGHNT and YENEEA. The CDR3 extends over 15 amino acids. CDR3 DNA sequence: TGTGCCAGCAGCTTAGACCCTAGCGGGAGGGCCCAGCAGTTCTTC. This sequence encodes CASSLDPSGRAQQFF.

CDR3 in DNA: TGCGCCGGACAGGGTCTCTACGAGCAGTACTTC. This sequence encodes CAGQGLYEQYF. The rearrangement uses TRBV29-1 and TRBJ2-7, with 8 positions matching TRBD1. The germline V gene encodes CDR1 SQVTM and CDR2 ANQGSEA. The CDR3 consists of 11 residues.